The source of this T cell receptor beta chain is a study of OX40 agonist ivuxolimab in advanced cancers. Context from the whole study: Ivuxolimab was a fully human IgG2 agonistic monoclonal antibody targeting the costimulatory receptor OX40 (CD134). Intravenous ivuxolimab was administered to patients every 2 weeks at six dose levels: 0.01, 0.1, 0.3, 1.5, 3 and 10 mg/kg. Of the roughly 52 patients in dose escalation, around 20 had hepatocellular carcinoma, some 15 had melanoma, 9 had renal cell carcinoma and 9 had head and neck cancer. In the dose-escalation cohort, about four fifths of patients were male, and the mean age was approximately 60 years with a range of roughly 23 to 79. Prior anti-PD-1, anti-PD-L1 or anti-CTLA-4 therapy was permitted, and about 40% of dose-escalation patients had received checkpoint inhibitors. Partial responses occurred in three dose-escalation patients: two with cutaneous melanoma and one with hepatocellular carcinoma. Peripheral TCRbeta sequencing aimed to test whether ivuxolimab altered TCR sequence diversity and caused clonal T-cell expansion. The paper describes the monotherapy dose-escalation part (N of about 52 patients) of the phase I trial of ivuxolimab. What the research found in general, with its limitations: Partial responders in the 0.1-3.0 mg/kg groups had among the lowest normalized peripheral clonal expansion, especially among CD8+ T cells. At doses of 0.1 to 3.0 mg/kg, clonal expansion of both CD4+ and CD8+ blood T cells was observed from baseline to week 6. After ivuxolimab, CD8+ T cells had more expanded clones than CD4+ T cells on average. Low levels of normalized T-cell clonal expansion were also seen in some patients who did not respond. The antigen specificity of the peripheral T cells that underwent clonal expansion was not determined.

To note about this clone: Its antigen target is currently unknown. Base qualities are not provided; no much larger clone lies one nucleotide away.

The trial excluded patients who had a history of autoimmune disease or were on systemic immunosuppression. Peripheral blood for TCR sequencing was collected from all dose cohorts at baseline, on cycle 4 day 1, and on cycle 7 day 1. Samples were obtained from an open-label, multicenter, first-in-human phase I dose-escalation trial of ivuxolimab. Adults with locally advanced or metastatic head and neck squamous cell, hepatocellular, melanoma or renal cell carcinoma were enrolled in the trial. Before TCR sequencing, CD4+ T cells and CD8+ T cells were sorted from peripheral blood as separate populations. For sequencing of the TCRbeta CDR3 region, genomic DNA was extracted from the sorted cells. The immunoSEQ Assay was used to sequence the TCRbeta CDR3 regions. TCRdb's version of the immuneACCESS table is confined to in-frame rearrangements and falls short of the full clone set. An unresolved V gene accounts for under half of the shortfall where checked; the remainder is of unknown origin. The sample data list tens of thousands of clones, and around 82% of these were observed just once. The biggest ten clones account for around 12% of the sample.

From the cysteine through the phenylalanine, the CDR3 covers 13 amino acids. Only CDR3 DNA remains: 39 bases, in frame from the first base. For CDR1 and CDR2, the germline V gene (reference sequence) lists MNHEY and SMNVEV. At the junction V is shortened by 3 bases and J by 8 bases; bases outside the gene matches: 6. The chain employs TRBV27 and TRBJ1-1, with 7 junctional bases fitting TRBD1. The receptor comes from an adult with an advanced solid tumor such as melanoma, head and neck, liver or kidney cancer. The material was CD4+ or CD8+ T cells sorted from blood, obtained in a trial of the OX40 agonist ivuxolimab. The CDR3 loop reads CASSLDKQGEAFF. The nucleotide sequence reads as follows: TGTGCCAGCAGTTTGGACAAACAGGGGGAAGCTTTCTTT.